Listed below are T cell receptor beta chains from one sample, sequenced in a study of blood T cell repertoires in COVID-19. Profiling relied on immunoSEQ multiplex PCR, and the TCRdb table lists in-frame clones only, not all of them. This repertoire shows more than 85,000 clones, about 90% found once; its top ten account for around 1.1%. The sample was peripheral blood. The receptors originated from a human donor in a cohort sampled during active COVID-19. Both conserved end residues are part of each CDR3. A D gene is named only where the DNA matches it firmly. The size of a clone is reported for some rows only, either as once, few or many, or as a class for expanded clones.

abundance	d_gene	v_gene	j_gene	CDR3nt	CDR3aa
NA	NA	TRBV7-8	TRBJ1-1	TGTGCCAGCAGCTTAGCAGGGGGATTCATGAACACTGAAGCTTTCTTT	CASSLAGGFMNTEAFF
once	NA	TRBV6-2/TRBV6-3	TRBJ1-1	TGTGCCAGCAGTTACTCCCTTGGCAGGCAGTGGGGCTTGAACACTGAAGCTTTCTTT	CASSYSLGRQWGLNTEAFF
NA	TRBD1	TRBV27	TRBJ1-2	TGTGCCAGCAGTACCCGGACAGGGTCGAGTAACTATGGCTACACCTTC	CASSTRTGSSNYGYTF
NA	TRBD1	TRBV2	TRBJ1-1	TGTGCCAGCAGTGAAACCAGGGGGATGAGAGCTGAAGCTTTCTTT	CASSETRGMRAEAFF
NA	TRBD2	TRBV27	TRBJ2-1	TGTGCCAGCAGTTCAACCAGCGGGAACAATGAGCAGTTCTTC	CASSSTSGNNEQFF
NA	TRBD1	TRBV3-1/TRBV3-2	TRBJ1-4	TGTGCCAGCAGCCATAACCGGGACAGATCTTATGAAAAACTGTTTTTT	CASSHNRDRSYEKLFF
NA	NA	TRBV19	TRBJ2-2	TGTGCCAGTAGTATAGGCAGGGCGATCGGGGAGCTGTTTTTT	CASSIGRAIGELFF
once	NA	TRBV27	TRBJ2-1	TGTGCCAGCAGTTTAGGGGGCGTTAGCTCCTACAATGAGCAGTTCTTC	CASSLGGVSSYNEQFF
NA	TRBD1	TRBV19	TRBJ2-7	TGTGCCAGTAGTGCTATCGGGACAGGGGGCGCGGGGGAGCAGTACTTC	CASSAIGTGGAGEQYF
NA	NA	TRBV18	TRBJ1-1	TGTGCCAGCTCACGAGTTCTCGGACAGAACACTGAAGCTTTCTTT	CASSRVLGQNTEAFF
NA	NA	TRBV5-1	TRBJ2-7	TGCGCCAGCAGCTTGGGATGGGGAGCCGACCTTTCCTACGAGCAGTACTTC	CASSLGWGADLSYEQYF
NA	TRBD1	TRBV28	TRBJ1-2	TGTGCCAGCAGTTTCACCGGGACAGAGAGTCGTTATGGCTACACCTTC	CASSFTGTESRYGYTF
NA	TRBD1	TRBV4-1	TRBJ1-2	TGCGCCAGCAGCCAAGATGGGCCAGGGGGCTCCTATGGCTACACCTTC	CASSQDGPGGSYGYTF
NA	TRBD1	TRBV7-6	TRBJ1-2	TGTGCCAGCAGCTCCGGACAGGGGCTATACTATGGCTACACCTTC	CASSSGQGLYYGYTF
NA	NA	TRBV5-1	TRBJ1-2	TGCGCCAGCAGCTTGTCGGGGCAGGGAGGATTCTGGGGCTACACCTTC	CASSLSGQGGFWGYTF
NA	TRBD1	TRBV5-1	TRBJ2-1	TGCGCCAGCAGCTGGGGACAGGGTAGGGATGAGCAGTTCTTC	CASSWGQGRDEQFF
NA	TRBD1	TRBV18	TRBJ1-2	TGTGCCAGCTCACCGCCGACAGGGGGCAGAGGATTCGGCTATGGCTACACCTTC	CASSPPTGGRGFGYGYTF
NA	NA	TRBV28	TRBJ1-5	TGTGCCAGCAGTTCCGACAGTGGGATGTATCAGCCCCAGCATTTT	CASSSDSGMYQPQHF
NA	NA	TRBV28	TRBJ1-1	TGTGCCAGCAGTTTTTCTCCCCGGAACACTGAAGCTTTCTTT	CASSFSPRNTEAFF
NA	NA	TRBV10-3	TRBJ2-3	TGTGCCATGTCAGAGCAGGGCGCCAACACCCGAGATACGCAGTATTTT	CAMSEQGANTRDTQYF
NA	NA	TRBV10-3	TRBJ2-3	TGTGCCATCAGTGAGTTACCGGGAGTCAGGGTAACAGATACGCAGTATTTT	CAISELPGVRVTDTQYF
NA	TRBD2	TRBV9	TRBJ2-1	TGTGCCAGCAACCGACTGGGACTAGCGGGGAACAATGAGCAGTTCTTC	CASNRLGLAGNNEQFF
NA	TRBD1	TRBV2	TRBJ1-1	TGTGCCAGCAGTGAAGTGATGCCACAGGGGGCCACTGAAGCTTTCTTT	CASSEVMPQGATEAFF
once	NA	TRBV11-3	TRBJ1-2	TGTGCCAGCAGCTTAGGGCCCAGGGACTATGGCTACACCTTC	CASSLGPRDYGYTF
NA	NA	TRBV18	TRBJ1-1	TGTGCCAGCTCACCAATCTTACAGGGGAACACTGAAGCTTTCTTT	CASSPILQGNTEAFF
NA	TRBD2	TRBV6-4	TRBJ2-3	TGTGCCAGCAGTGATGGGGCTAGCGGGAGCACAGATACGCAGTATTTT	CASSDGASGSTDTQYF
NA	TRBD1	TRBV18	TRBJ1-2	TGTGCCAGCTCCCCGGACAGGGAGAGGGGCTACACCTTC	CASSPDRERGYTF
NA	NA	TRBV7-9	TRBJ1-4	TGTGCCAGCAGCTTTGCCCGACCTCCAGGCAGGTATAACGAAAAACTGTTTTTT	CASSFARPPGRYNEKLFF
NA	TRBD1	TRBV7-2	TRBJ2-5	TGTGCCAGCAGCCTACGCGGGACAGGGGTGACGCACACCCAGTACTTC	CASSLRGTGVTHTQYF
once	TRBD1	TRBV6-2/TRBV6-3	TRBJ2-7	TGTGCCAGCAGTTACTCAGGGGGACAGGGCTACGAGCAGTACTTC	CASSYSGGQGYEQYF
NA	TRBD2	TRBV6-2/TRBV6-3	TRBJ2-3	TGTGCCAGCAGTTACTCTGGCGGGGGGGCCTCAGATACGCAGTATTTT	CASSYSGGGASDTQYF
NA	TRBD1	TRBV29-1	TRBJ2-1	TGCAGCGTTGCCCGACAGGGGGCACGCAATGAGCAGTTCTTC	CSVARQGARNEQFF
NA	TRBD1	TRBV7-2	TRBJ1-1	TGTGCCAGCAGCTTAGGGTGGACAGGGGGCTCAACTGAAGCTTTCTTT	CASSLGWTGGSTEAFF
NA	TRBD1	TRBV7-2	TRBJ1-3	TGTGCCAGCAGCCCAGGGACAGGGCTGTCTGGAAACACCATATATTTT	CASSPGTGLSGNTIYF
NA	NA	TRBV3-1/TRBV3-2	TRBJ2-1	TGTGCCAGCAGCCAAGTCAGCGGAGCGGTCCCCCTAATACACAATGAGCAGTTCTTC	CASSQVSGAVPLIHNEQFF
NA	TRBD1	TRBV6-5	TRBJ1-1	TGTGCCAGCAGGTACGACAGGGGGCCCACTGAAGCTTTCTTT	CASRYDRGPTEAFF
NA	TRBD1	TRBV7-9	TRBJ2-2	TGTGCCAGCAGCTTAGACAGGGGTTGGACCGGGGAGCTGTTTTTT	CASSLDRGWTGELFF
NA	NA	TRBV6-5	TRBJ2-7	TGTGCCAGCAGGGCCAGCGGGTCCTCCTACGAGCAGTACTTC	CASRASGSSYEQYF
NA	TRBD1	TRBV3-1/TRBV3-2	TRBJ2-5	TGTGCCAGCAGCCTTCTAGGTGGGACAGGGGGACAGACCCAGTACTTC	CASSLLGGTGGQTQYF
NA	NA	TRBV7-8	TRBJ2-7	TGTGCCAGCAGCTTATTCTCGGCGGTCAGCTACGAGCAGTACTTC	CASSLFSAVSYEQYF
NA	NA	TRBV21-1	TRBJ2-7	TGTGCCAGCAGCAAAAGGGGAGAGCAAACGGGGGCCTACGAGCAGTACTTC	CASSKRGEQTGAYEQYF
NA	TRBD1	TRBV19	TRBJ2-7	TGTGCCAGTAGTATTGGGGGACAGGGTCGCGGCGAGCAGTACTTC	CASSIGGQGRGEQYF
NA	TRBD2	TRBV9	TRBJ2-1	TGTGCCAGCAGCGGAGACCGACTAAGCGGGGTAGATGAGCAGTTCTTC	CASSGDRLSGVDEQFF
once	NA	TRBV3-1/TRBV3-2	TRBJ1-1	TGTGCCAGCAGCCAAGAGGTAGGGGCAGGAGCTTTCTTT	CASSQEVGAGAFF
NA	TRBD1	TRBV6-5	TRBJ2-3	TGTGCCAGCAGTTACAGGGACAGGGTGGGCACAGATACGCAGTATTTT	CASSYRDRVGTDTQYF
NA	TRBD1	TRBV27	TRBJ1-5	TGTGCCAGCAGGAACGGGGGACAGGGTCATCAGCCCCAGCATTTT	CASRNGGQGHQPQHF
few	NA	TRBV6-5	TRBJ1-6	TGTGCCAGCAGAGGGGACACTGATAATTCACCCCTCCACTTT	CASRGDTDNSPLHF
NA	NA	TRBV27	TRBJ1-2	TGTGCCAGCAGTTTCGTCGGGGACTATGGCTACACCTTC	CASSFVGDYGYTF
NA	NA	TRBV28	TRBJ2-3	TGTGCCAGCAGTCCCAGGGATACGCAGTATTTT	CASSPRDTQYF
NA	NA	TRBV29-1	TRBJ1-2	TGCAGCGTTGAAGATCCGGGGAATGGCTACACCTTC	CSVEDPGNGYTF
NA	TRBD1	TRBV7-9	TRBJ2-7	TGTGCCAGCAGCTTAGGGACAGGGGGCCAGACCTACGAGCAGTACTTC	CASSLGTGGQTYEQYF
NA	TRBD2	TRBV4-2	TRBJ2-2	TGTGCCAGCAGCCTTTGGGGACTAGCGGGACGAGTCACCGGGGAGCTGTTTTTT	CASSLWGLAGRVTGELFF
NA	NA	TRBV9	TRBJ2-3	TGTGCCAGCAGCCCAGGGCATCTCACAGATACGCAGTATTTT	CASSPGHLTDTQYF